One sample yielded the 8 T cell receptor beta chains listed below, sequenced in a study of blood T cell repertoires in COVID-19 (TCRdb year 2020). Libraries were prepared through the immunoSEQ multiplex PCR assay. This immuneACCESS table, as held by TCRdb, lists in-frame sequences with V and J called but not all clones. Of the missing ones, under half trace to an unresolved V gene in checked studies; the others have no known cause. Here the sample has 130,000 to 150,000 clones; 84% occur a single time. 5% to 7% of the sample rests with the top ten. The source material was PBMCs or T cells enriched from blood (not recorded which). The receptor source for this set is a man between 40 and 49 years old with acute COVID-19.

The chain links TRBV28 to TRBJ1-1, with no clear D. V was pared by 3 bases and J by 7 bases, with 12 bases between. Looked up from germline, CDR1 is MDHEN and CDR2 is SYDVKM. This CDR3 is built from 13 residues. CDR3: CASSFLNSGEAFF. In DNA form, the CDR3 reads TGTGCCAGCAGTTTCCTGAACTCGGGTGAAGCTTTCTTT.

This sequence joins TRBV5-1 and TRBJ2-3, with D possibly TRBD2 on 5 matching bases. Germline-derived CDR1 and CDR2 are SGHRS and YFSETQ. V was trimmed by 5 bases and J by 1 base, leaving 14 bases between them. The CDR3 spans 15 residues. This CDR3 reads CASRPTLARTDTQYF. CDR3 sequence (DNA): TGCGCCAGCAGGCCGACGCTAGCCCGCACAGATACGCAGTATTTT.

The chain employs TRBV3-1 (or the pseudogene TRBV3-2) and TRBJ1-1; a weak D match, TRBD1 (5 bases). Germline CDR1 reads LGHDT; CDR2 reads YNNKEL (reference sequence). The CDR3 is 18 amino acids. Deletions cut 0 bases from V and 5 bases from J, with 22 bases between. The CDR3: CASSQDRGVVRVRTEAFF. The CDR3 nucleotides read TGTGCCAGCAGCCAAGATAGAGGAGTAGTCAGGGTGAGGACTGAAGCTTTCTTT.

V gene TRBV5-1 combines with J gene TRBJ2-2; tentatively, D is TRBD1 (6 bases). Trimming pared 3 bases from V and 4 bases from J, leaving 10 bases between. Germline V gene data show CDR1 as SGHRS and CDR2 as YFSETQ. The CDR3 runs 14 residues. CDR3 coding DNA: TGCGCCAGCAGCTGGGGGCGACTCACCGGGGAGCTGTTTTTT. As protein: CASSWGRLTGELFF.

This clone came up a few times. The chain recombines TRBV27 with TRBJ1-5; D unclear. V shed 7 bases and J shed 2 bases, with 6 bases lying between them. Germline V gene lookup returns CDR1 MNHEY and CDR2 SMNVEV (reference sequence). This CDR3 comprises 12 residues. CDR3 coding DNA: TGTGCCAGCACTTCGGGCAATCAGCCCCAGCATTTT. It translates to CASTSGNQPQHF.

The chain recombines TRBV4-1 with TRBJ2-5, with D possibly TRBD2 on 5 matching bases. Between the trimmed V and J ends, which lost 1 base and 4 bases, there was a span of 7 bases. Germline CDR1 reads MGHRA; CDR2 reads YSYEKL. The CDR3 runs to 13 residues. The CDR3: CASSQGGRETQYF. The CDR3 DNA follows: TGCGCCAGCAGCCAAGGAGGGAGAGAGACCCAGTACTTC.

The chain employs TRBV7-8 and TRBJ2-7; D gene unclear. Germline lookup yields CDR1 SGHVS and CDR2 FQNEAQ. V shed 1 base and J shed 0 bases, with 10 bases lying between them. The CDR3 contains 15 residues. The CDR3 coding sequence is TGTGCCAGCAGCTTAGAACTCGAGAACTCCTACGAGCAGTACTTC. Translation: CASSLELENSYEQYF.

The chain is built from TRBV30 and TRBJ1-2; D perhaps matches TRBD1 (6 bases). CDR1 is GTSNPN, CDR2 SVGIG, per germline (reference sequence). This CDR3 region has 13 residues. V lost 2 bases and J lost 7, with 14 bases in between. The CDR3 sequence is CAWSSGALAGYTF. CDR3 nucleotides: TGTGCCTGGAGTTCAGGGGCCCTCGCTGGCTACACCTTC. The full variable domain, its missing parts supplied by reference TRBV30 and TRBJ1-2, is SQTIHQWPATLVQPVGSPLSLECTVEGTSNPNLYWYRQAAGRGLQLLFYSVGIGQISSEVPQNLSASRPQDRQFILSSKKLLLSDSGFYLCAWSSGALAGYTFGSGTRLTVV.